The clone carrying this TCR beta chain was detected only once. Germline V gene sequence: CDR1 SGHTA, CDR2 FQGNSA. V lost 1 base to trimming and J lost 5 bases; unmatched junction nucleotides: 8. CDR3 length: 16 amino acids. The sample is drawn from a study of T cell responses to AZD1222 COVID-19 vaccine. Here immunoSEQ multiplex PCR was the method, and the copy in TCRdb shows in-frame clones only, minus some. Of more than 85,000 clones listed, 70% to 90% are singletons. The sample in question was peripheral blood, obtained 28 days after the second AZD1222 dose. The chain has TRBV7-2 and TRBJ2-5, with 9 bases identical to TRBD1. This receptor was obtained from an adult who received the AZD1222 COVID-19 vaccine. The CDR3 DNA reads TGTGCCAGCAGCTTAGTCCACAGGGGGCGGAGGGAGACCCAGTACTTC. Translated: CASSLVHRGRRETQYF.